Listed below are T cell receptor beta chains from one sample, sequenced in a study of vaccination and CD4 T cells after COVID-19. In TCRdb, the PCR reads were re-called with MiXCR into one record per CDR3 protein. The top ten hold around 8.3% of the sample, which has more than 15,000 distinct CDR3 sequences, roughly two fifths seen once. No antigen has been identified for these receptors. The starting material was CD4+ T cells from blood, cultured in vitro, obtained after SARS-CoV-2 vaccination. These receptors originate from a human donor who had recovered from COVID-19. CDR3s leave out the opening cysteine and the closing phenylalanine or tryptophan.

>TRBV2
ASNFSTDTQY
>TRBV7-9
ASSGDGYT
>TRBV7-9
ASSPGGGQSSPLH
>TRBV25-1
ASSEQNNSPLH
>TRBV6-5
ASSYARGGNSPLH
>TRBV5-5
ASSLTANYGYT
>TRBV7-2
ASSLERGYGYT
>TRBV21-1
ASSKGGAFASGGARDTQY
>TRBV25-1
ASSEYRAGIWEDTQY
>TRBV6-5
ASSLMGAAGELF
>TRBV28
ASRRGGWGNQPQH
>TRBV6-1
ASSEVGLPPGQETQY
>TRBV25-1
ASSDSQGVDSNQPQH
>TRBV2
ASRRDRMNTEAF
>TRBV6-5
ASSYNRDTMNTEAF
>TRBV20-1
SALTKNTEAF
>TRBV29-1
SARTGQSEQY
>TRBV6-1
ASSRGQFYEQY
>TRBV19
ASSMDRTSNSYEQY
>TRBV27
ASSLRGNTEAF
>TRBV12-3/TRBV12-4
ASSFWGSTEAF
>TRBV28
ASSPTGGGHNSPLH
>TRBV10-2
ASSEKGGNTEAF